A single sample gave rise to the 27 T cell receptor beta chains below, sequenced in a study of blood T cell repertoires in COVID-19. Clones were read by immunoSEQ multiplex PCR, and TCRdb kept only the in-frame ones, dropping some. The sample has some 200,000 clones, about four fifths seen once. The sample was PBMCs or T cells enriched from blood (not recorded which). The receptors come from a middle-aged man who had recovered from COVID-19.

The V gene is TRBV6-6, the J gene TRBJ2-6; 7 positions agree with TRBD2. This CDR3 is 18 amino acids long. The V gene's germline CDR1 is MNHNY and CDR2 SVGAGI (reference sequence). V was clipped by 5 bases and J by 0 bases; unmatched bases: 10. CDR3 DNA: TGTGCCAGCAGTCCCTGGGGAGGGCGAAGCTCTGGGGCCAACGTCCTGACTTTC. This codes for CASSPWGGRSSGANVLTF.

V gene TRBV6-6 combines with J gene TRBJ2-2, with 9 nucleotides matching TRBD2. CDR3 length equals 15 residues. The germline V gene has CDR1 MNHNY and CDR2 SVGAGI (reference sequence). The DNA of the CDR3 is TGTGCTTGTCAGACTAGCGGTTCGAACACCGGGGAGCTGTTTTTT. Protein product: CACQTSGSNTGELFF.

A few counts support this clone. The chain is built from TRBV7-3 and TRBJ2-2; 9 bases are shared with TRBD2. The CDR3 is 16 amino acids. CDR1 is SGHTA and CDR2 is FQGTGA in the germline V gene. Trimming took 5 bases from V and 1 from J; bases not matched to a gene: 5. CDR3 bases: TGTGCCAGCAGCCCCCGTAGCGGGAGGAACACCGGGGAGCTGTTTTTT. Translating it yields CASSPRSGRNTGELFF. Filled out from reference TRBV7-3 and TRBJ2-2, the complete variable domain reads GAGVSQTPSNKVTEKGKYVELRCDPISGHTALYWYRQSLGQGPEFLIYFQGTGAADDSGLPNDRFFAVRPEGSVSTLKIQRTERGDSAVYLCASSPRSGRNTGELFFGEGSRLTVL.

The rearrangement uses TRBV30 and TRBJ1-6; tentatively, D is TRBD1 (5 bases). V shed 0 bases and J shed 9 bases, with 12 bases lying between them. Germline CDR1 GTSNPN, CDR2 SVGIG (reference sequence). This CDR3 is built from 14 residues. The CDR3 bases are TGTGCCTGGAGTGTAGGTGCAGGGATTTCACCCCTCCACTTT. Residues: CAWSVGAGISPLHF.

The chain employs TRBV7-2 and TRBJ2-7; 10 nucleotides line up with TRBD2. Germline lookup yields CDR1 SGHTA and CDR2 FQGNSA. The CDR3 loop spans 15 amino acids. V lost 5 bases, J lost 0 bases, and 4 bases stayed unmatched. The DNA for the CDR3 is TGTGCCAGCAGCCCTAGCGGGAGTTCCTCCTACGAGCAGTACGTC. Its translation is CASSPSGSSSYEQYV.

This clone was observed a few times. The V and J genes are TRBV7-9 and TRBJ2-7; 8 bases are shared with TRBD2. The CDR3 runs to 15 residues. The trim removed 5 bases at V and 1 base at J, leaving 7 bases unmatched. CDR1 and CDR2 from the germline V gene are SEHNR and FQNEAQ (reference sequence). CDR3 residues: CASSRGGEGSYEQYV. CDR3 nucleotides: TGTGCCAGCAGCCGGGGGGGTGAAGGATCCTACGAGCAGTACGTC.

V usage is TRBV9 and J usage is TRBJ2-1, with D possibly being TRBD2 (5 bases). V gave up 0 bases and J gave up 7 bases, with 17 bases separating them. The CDR3 loop spans 16 amino acids. Germline CDR1 is SGDLS and CDR2 is YYNGEE. The CDR3 DNA reads TGTGCCAGCAGCGTAGTTATGGGCACCTCGGGAAATGAGCAGTTCTTC. Protein: CASSVVMGTSGNEQFF.

The chain has TRBV11-2 and TRBJ1-2, with a possible D match to TRBD1 (6 bases). The CDR3 is made up of 17 amino acids. Trimming cost V 0 bases and J 2 bases, with 16 bases left between them. Germline V CDR1 and CDR2: SGHAT, FQNNGV. As DNA, the CDR3 is TGTGCCAGCAGCTTAGATCCACAGGGAGTGGTGAACTATGGCTACACCTTC. Protein sequence: CASSLDPQGVVNYGYTF.

The J gene is TRBJ2-6, the V gene TRBV5-6; the D gene is possibly TRBD1 (6 bases). The CDR3 extends over 19 amino acids. V was cut by 2 bases and J by 1 base, with 19 bases left in between. The germline CDR1 and CDR2 sequences are SGHDT and YYEEEE. In DNA form, the CDR3 reads TGTGCCAGCAGCTTTTTTACGTGGCAGGGGACGTCTGGGGCCAACGTCCTGACTTTC. As protein: CASSFFTWQGTSGANVLTF.

The V gene is TRBV3-1 (or the pseudogene TRBV3-2), the J gene TRBJ2-1; TRBD1 matches at 9 bases. J gave up 7 bases and V 4 bases, and 11 bases lay outside the gene matches. The CDR3 covers 16 residues. Germline V gene data show CDR1 as LGHDT and CDR2 as YNNKEL (reference sequence). In DNA, the CDR3 is TGTGCCAGCAGCCTCACGGGGACAGGGCATGGGAATGAGCAGTTCTTC. Translation: CASSLTGTGHGNEQFF.

This clone appeared a single time. The V and J genes are TRBV7-8 and TRBJ1-2, with TRBD1 matching over 7 bases. Germline values: CDR1 SGHVS, CDR2 FQNEAQ. V gave up 5 bases and J gave up 3 bases; unmatched junction bases: 3. This CDR3 is 13 amino acids long. The CDR3 nucleotides read TGTGCCAGCAGCCCAACAGGGGACTATGGCTACACCTTC. Translated: CASSPTGDYGYTF.

This chain uses TRBV7-9 with TRBJ1-1, with D perhaps matching TRBD1 (6 bases). V lost 5 bases and J 6 bases, leaving 16 bases between the germline ends. Germline CDR1 SEHNR, CDR2 FQNEAQ (reference sequence). The CDR3 sequence is 14 residues long. Here the CDR3 reads CASSDHGGRSEAFF. As DNA, the CDR3 is TGTGCCAGCAGCGATCACGGGGGGCGGTCTGAAGCTTTCTTT.

The chain recombines TRBV27 with TRBJ2-6; tentative D call: TRBD2 (5 bases). Germline V gives CDR1 MNHEY, CDR2 SMNVEV (reference sequence). The length of the CDR3 is 15 residues. V was pared by 5 bases and J by 2 bases, with 10 bases between. CDR3 region: CASSPRGTGANVLTF. Written as DNA, the CDR3 is TGTGCCAGCAGTCCCCGAGGGACTGGGGCCAACGTCCTGACTTTC. The full variable domain, completed using reference TRBV27 and TRBJ2-6, is EAQVTQNPRYLITVTGKKLTVTCSQNMNHEYMSWYRQDPGLGLRQIYYSMNVEVTDKGDVPEGYKVSRKEKRNFPLILESPSPNQTSLYFCASSPRGTGANVLTFGAGSRLTVL.

The chain combines TRBV5-4 with TRBJ2-1; D remains ambiguous. V dropped 4 bases and J dropped 0 bases, with 11 bases sitting between them. The CDR3 length is 15 residues. Germline V gene data show CDR1 as SGHNT and CDR2 as YYREEE (reference sequence). For the CDR3, the DNA is TGTGCCAGCAGCCCTACAGCCAGCTCCTACAATGAGCAGTTCTTC. Its protein product is CASSPTASSYNEQFF.

CDR3 amino acids: CASSQEVAGVRDTQYF. In nucleotides, the CDR3 is TGCGCCAGCAGCCAAGAAGTAGCGGGAGTACGAGATACGCAGTATTTT. The gene calls are TRBV4-3 and TRBJ2-3; 9 positions agree with TRBD2. The germline V gene encodes CDR1 LGHNA and CDR2 YSLEER. V lost 0 bases to trimming and J lost 5 bases; unmatched junction nucleotides: 6. The CDR3 is 16 residues long.

V usage is TRBV5-1 and J usage is TRBJ2-6, with D perhaps TRBD1 (5 bases). This CDR3 is built from 15 residues. Between the trimmed V and J ends, which lost 7 bases and 2 bases, there was a span of 13 bases. In germline, CDR1 is SGHRS, CDR2 YFSETQ. The CDR3 sequence is CASRLSGPGANVLTF. As DNA, the CDR3 is TGCGCCAGCCGACTCTCAGGGCCTGGGGCCAACGTCCTGACTTTC.

The V call is TRBV6-2 or TRBV6-3, the J call TRBJ2-3; TRBD2 agrees at 9 bases. The CDR3 length is 15 residues. The V gene's germline CDR1 is MNHEY and CDR2 SVGEGT. V shed 1 base and J 4 bases; nucleotides not matched to a gene: 3. CDR3 region: CASSYWGTSSDTQYF. The DNA for the CDR3 is TGTGCCAGCAGTTACTGGGGGACTAGCTCAGATACGCAGTATTTT.

This sequence joins TRBV24-1 and TRBJ2-5, with TRBD2 identical over 7 bases. The trim removed 4 bases at V and 2 bases at J, leaving 6 bases unmatched. The CDR3 loop spans 15 amino acids. Germline CDR1 is KGHDR and CDR2 is SFDVKD. CDR3 protein: CATSDPRDYQETQYF. As DNA, the CDR3 is TGTGCCACCAGTGACCCCCGGGACTATCAAGAGACCCAGTACTTC.

The chain joins TRBV11-2 to TRBJ1-3; D remains ambiguous. The CDR3 length is 13 residues. Per the germline V gene, CDR1 is SGHAT and CDR2 is FQNNGV. V was cut by 7 bases and J by 4 bases, with 11 bases left in between. This CDR3 is CASTPRLGNTIYF. In DNA form, the CDR3 reads TGTGCCAGCACCCCCAGGTTAGGAAACACCATATATTTT.

As DNA, the CDR3 is TGTGCCAGCAGGCCTGGGGACAGACAAAACACCATATATTTT. Translated: CASRPGDRQNTIYF. The chain employs TRBV7-2 and TRBJ1-3; 7 nucleotides match TRBD1. Unmatched junction bases numbered 8, after V lost 6 bases and J lost 6 bases. Germline V CDR1 and CDR2: SGHTA, FQGNSA. The CDR3 length is 14 residues.

The V call is TRBV7-2, the J call TRBJ2-1; D may be TRBD1 (5 bases). The CDR3 has 15 amino acids. Germline-derived CDR1 and CDR2 are SGHTA and FQGNSA. The V end was cut by 5 bases, the J end by 7 bases, with 18 bases between. As DNA, the CDR3 is TGTGCCAGCAGCCGCCAGGGTTCGTACGGGAATGAGCAGTTCTTC. Amino acid sequence: CASSRQGSYGNEQFF.

CDR3 protein: CASSVEDSGSIYEQFF. CDR3 DNA: TGTGCCAGCAGCGTAGAGGATAGCGGGAGTATCTATGAGCAGTTCTTC. The chain has TRBV9 and TRBJ2-1; 9 positions agree with TRBD2. The V segment lost 0 bases and the J segment 8 bases; nucleotides outside the gene matches: 9. Germline-derived CDR1 and CDR2 are SGDLS and YYNGEE. The CDR3 has 16 amino acids.

This sequence joins TRBV4-3 and TRBJ2-3, with 15 bases aligning to TRBD2. This CDR3 has 18 amino acids. V shed 4 bases, J shed 1 base, and the junction held 6 bases outside the gene matches. CDR1 is LGHNA, CDR2 YSLEER, per germline. CDR3 nucleotide sequence: TGCGCCAGCAGCCCCCGTTGGACTAGCGGGAGGGGCACAGATACGCAGTATTTT. Its translation is CASSPRWTSGRGTDTQYF.

The chain couples TRBV2 to TRBJ2-5, with 11 nucleotides matching TRBD2. The V gene end was trimmed by 8 bases and the J gene end by 1 base; junction bases not matched to a gene: 6. From germline, CDR1 is SNHLY and CDR2 FYNNEI. The CDR3 is 15 residues long. Written as DNA, the CDR3 is TGTGCCAGCTTTAGGACTAGCGGGCTCCAAGAGACCCAGTACTTC. This translates into CASFRTSGLQETQYF.

V gene TRBV19 combines with J gene TRBJ2-3; D perhaps matches TRBD2 (5 bases). Germline V lookup: CDR1 LNHDA, CDR2 SQIVND (reference sequence). This CDR3 is built from 16 residues. V gave up 5 bases and J gave up 0 bases, with 15 bases separating them. The CDR3 DNA reads as TGTGCCAGTAGTCCGACTAACGGAGCTAGCACAGATACGCAGTATTTT. Its translation: CASSPTNGASTDTQYF.

The chain combines TRBV3-1 (or the pseudogene TRBV3-2) with TRBJ1-2, with a possible D match to TRBD1 (5 bases). Germline V gene sequence: CDR1 LGHDT, CDR2 YNNKEL (reference sequence). This CDR3 comprises 15 residues. The V gene lost 0 bases and the J gene lost 4 bases, with 12 bases spanning the gap. CDR3 sequence reads: CASSQDTGGSYGYTF. In DNA form, the CDR3 reads TGTGCCAGCAGCCAAGATACGGGGGGAAGCTATGGCTACACCTTC.

This clone appeared a few times. The chain has TRBV4-3 and TRBJ1-1; D is ambiguous. The length of the CDR3 is 14 residues. Germline-derived CDR1 and CDR2 are LGHNA and YSLEER. The V and J ends lost 4 bases and 1 base respectively, with 10 bases between them. The CDR3 is CASSPGAGNTEAFF. CDR3 nucleotides: TGCGCCAGCAGCCCAGGTGCGGGGAACACTGAAGCTTTCTTT.